Presented here are 3 T cell receptor beta chains from one specimen sequenced in a study of T cell repertoires in cytomegalovirus infection. These receptors have no identified antigens. TCRdb reprocessed the reads via MiXCR and lists one record per CDR3 protein. The table shows about 310,000 distinct CDR3 sequences, with 25% occurring only once. Here the sequenced sample was cultured PBMCs, taken from culture after CMV antigen stimulation. The receptors come from a human donor in good health (CMV status not recorded). Some clones in this sample may be carry-over from other donors' samples.

This clonotype was seen ten or more times. The V call is TRBV20-1, the J call TRBJ2-1; 9 bases line up with TRBD1. The trim removed 5 bases at V and 6 bases at J, leaving 8 bases unmatched. Germline V gene sequence: CDR1 DFQATT, CDR2 SNEGSKA (reference sequence). The CDR3 has 14 amino acids. The CDR3 DNA is TGCAGTGCTGGGGGACAGGGTGTCCGCAATGAGCAGTTCTTC. It translates to CSAGGQGVRNEQFF.

This sequence joins TRBV4-3 and TRBJ2-5; D is unresolved. Trimming cost V 0 bases and J 3 bases, with 8 bases left between them. CDR3 length: 14 amino acids. Germline CDR1 LGHNA, CDR2 YSLEER. CDR3 coding DNA: TGCGCCAGCAGCCAAGAGTCAGGAGAAGAGACCCAGTACTTC. It translates to CASSQESGEETQYF.

This clonotype was seen many times. This chain connects TRBV28 to TRBJ1-2, with D uncertain. The CDR3 runs to 14 residues. Deletions cut 6 bases from V and 2 bases from J, with 13 bases between. The germline gives CDR1 MDHEN, CDR2 SYDVKM. The CDR3 reads CASSSPPGNYGYTF. In nucleotides, the CDR3 is TGTGCCAGCAGCTCCCCGCCGGGCAACTATGGCTACACCTTC.